This T cell receptor beta chain was captured in a study of blood T cell repertoires in COVID-19. Study information: T cells, B-cell-depleted T cells, or PBMCs provided the cDNA or gDNA that served as material.

Assay used: immunoSEQ multiplex PCR; TCRdb lists only in-frame clones, some missing. The sample lists 200,000 to 250,000 clones; approximately 78% were seen once. The length of the CDR3 is 14 residues. V was pared by 5 bases and J by 2 bases, with 11 bases between. Germline values: CDR1 LNHDA, CDR2 SQIVND (reference sequence). J is TRBJ2-3 and V is TRBV19; D not resolved. This receptor was obtained from a woman older than 75 with COVID-19, enrolled during active disease. The sample comprised peripheral blood. DNA for the CDR3: TGTGCCAGTAGTTCCGATTCTAACACAGATACGCAGTATTTT. It specifies CASSSDSNTDTQYF.